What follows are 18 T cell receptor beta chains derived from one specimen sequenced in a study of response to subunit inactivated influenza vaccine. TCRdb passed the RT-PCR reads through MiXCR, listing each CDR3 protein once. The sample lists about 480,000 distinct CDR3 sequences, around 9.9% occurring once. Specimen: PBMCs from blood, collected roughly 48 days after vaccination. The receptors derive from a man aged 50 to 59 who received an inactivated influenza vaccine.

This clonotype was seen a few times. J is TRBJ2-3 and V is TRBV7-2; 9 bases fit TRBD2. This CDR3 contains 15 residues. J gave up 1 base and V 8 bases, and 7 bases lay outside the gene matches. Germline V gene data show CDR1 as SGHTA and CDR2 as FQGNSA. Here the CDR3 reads CASGPLAGGTDTQYF. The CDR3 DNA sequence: TGTGCCAGCGGACCCTTAGCGGGGGGCACAGATACGCAGTATTTT.

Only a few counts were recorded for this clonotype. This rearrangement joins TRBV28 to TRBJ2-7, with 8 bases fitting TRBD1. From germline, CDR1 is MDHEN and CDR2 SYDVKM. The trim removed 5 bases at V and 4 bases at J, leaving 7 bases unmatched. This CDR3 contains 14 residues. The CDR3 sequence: CASSALRGRYEQYF. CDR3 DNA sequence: TGTGCCAGCAGTGCCCTCAGGGGGCGTTACGAGCAGTACTTC.

CDR3 coding DNA: TGTGCCAGCAGTTTTCCTTCGGATGCTAACTATGGCTACACCTTC. Translated: CASSFPSDANYGYTF. V and J are TRBV12-3 or TRBV12-4 and TRBJ1-2, with D uncertain. The CDR3 is 15 residues long. V dropped 3 bases and J dropped 0 bases, with 11 bases sitting between them.

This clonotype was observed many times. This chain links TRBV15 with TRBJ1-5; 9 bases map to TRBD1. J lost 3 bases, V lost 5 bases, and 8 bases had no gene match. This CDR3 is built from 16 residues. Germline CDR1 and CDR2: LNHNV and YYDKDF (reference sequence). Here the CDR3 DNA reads TGTGCCACCAGCTCCCGGACAGGGGTCCTCAATCAGCCCCAGCATTTT. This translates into CATSSRTGVLNQPQHF.

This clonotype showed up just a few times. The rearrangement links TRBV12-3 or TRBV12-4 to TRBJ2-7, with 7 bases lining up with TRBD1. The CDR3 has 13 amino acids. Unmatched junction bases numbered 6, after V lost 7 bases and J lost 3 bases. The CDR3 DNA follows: TGTGCCAGCAAAGACCAGGGGGTCTACGAGCAGTACTTC. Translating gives CASKDQGVYEQYF.

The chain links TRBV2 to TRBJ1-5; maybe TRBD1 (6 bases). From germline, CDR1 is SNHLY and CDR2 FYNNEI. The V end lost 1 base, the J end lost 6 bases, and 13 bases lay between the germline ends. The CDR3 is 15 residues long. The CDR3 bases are TGTGCCAGCAGTGAAGGGGGGGCCGTCAGTCAGCCCCAGCATTTT. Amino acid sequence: CASSEGGAVSQPQHF.

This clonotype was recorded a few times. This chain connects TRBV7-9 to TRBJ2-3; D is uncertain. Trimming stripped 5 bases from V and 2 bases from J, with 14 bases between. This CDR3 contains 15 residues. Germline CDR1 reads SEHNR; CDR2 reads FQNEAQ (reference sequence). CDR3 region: CASSPRLGNTDTQYF. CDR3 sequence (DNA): TGTGCCAGCAGCCCTAGACTGGGAAACACAGATACGCAGTATTTT.

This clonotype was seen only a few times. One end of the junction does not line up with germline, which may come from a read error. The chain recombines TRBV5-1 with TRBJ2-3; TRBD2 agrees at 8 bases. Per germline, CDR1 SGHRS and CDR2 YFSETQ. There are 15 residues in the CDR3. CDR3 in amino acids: CASSLSWTSIDTQYF. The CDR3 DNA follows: TGCGCCAGCAGCTTATCCTGGACTAGCATAGATACGCAGTATTTT. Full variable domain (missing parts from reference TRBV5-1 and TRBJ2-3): KAGVTQTPRYLIKTRGQQVTLSCSPISGHRSVSWYQQTPGQGLQFLFEYFSETQRNKGNFPGRFSGRQFSNSRSEMNVSTLELGDSALYLCASSLSWTSIDTQYFGPGTRLTVL.

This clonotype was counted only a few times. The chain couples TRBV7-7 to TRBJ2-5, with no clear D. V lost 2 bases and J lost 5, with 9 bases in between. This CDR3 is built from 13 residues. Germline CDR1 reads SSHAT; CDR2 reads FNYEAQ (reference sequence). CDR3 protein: CASSLNLRETQYF. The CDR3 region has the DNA TGTGCCAGCAGCTTAAATCTTCGGGAGACCCAGTACTTC.

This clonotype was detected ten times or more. The CDR3 here is CASSHRDRRTDTQYF. The CDR3, as DNA: TGTGCCAGCAGCCACCGGGACAGGCGCACAGATACGCAGTATTTT. The rearrangement joins TRBV7-2 to TRBJ2-3; TRBD1 matches at 8 bases. CDR1 is SGHTA and CDR2 is FQGNSA in the germline V gene. This CDR3 is built from 15 residues. V shed 5 bases, J shed 1 base, and the junction held 5 bases outside the gene matches.

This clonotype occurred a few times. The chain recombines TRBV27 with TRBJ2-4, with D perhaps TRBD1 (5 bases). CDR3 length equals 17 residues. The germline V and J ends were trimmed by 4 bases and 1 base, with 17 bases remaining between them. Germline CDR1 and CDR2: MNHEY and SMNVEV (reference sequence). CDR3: CASSSPVQGRAKNIQYF. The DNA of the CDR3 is TGTGCCAGCAGTTCCCCGGTGCAGGGTCGGGCCAAAAACATTCAGTACTTC.

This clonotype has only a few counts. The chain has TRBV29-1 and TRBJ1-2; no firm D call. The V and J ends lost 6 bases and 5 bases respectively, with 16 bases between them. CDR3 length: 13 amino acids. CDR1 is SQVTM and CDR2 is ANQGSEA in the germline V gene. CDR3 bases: TGCAGCGTCGGCTCTCTCTTGACTTATGGCTACACCTTC. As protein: CSVGSLLTYGYTF.

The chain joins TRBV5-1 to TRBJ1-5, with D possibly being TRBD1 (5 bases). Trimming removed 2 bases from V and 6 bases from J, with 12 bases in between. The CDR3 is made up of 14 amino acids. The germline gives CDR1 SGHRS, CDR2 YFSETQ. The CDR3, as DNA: TGCGCCAGCAGCTTAGGAGGGGAAGGTCAGCCCCAGCATTTT. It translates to CASSLGGEGQPQHF.

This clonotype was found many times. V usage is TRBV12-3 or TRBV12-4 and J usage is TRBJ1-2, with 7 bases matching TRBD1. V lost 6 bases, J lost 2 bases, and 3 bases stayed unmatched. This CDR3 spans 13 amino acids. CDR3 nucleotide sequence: TGTGCCAGCAGGACGGGACAGAACTATGGCTACACCTTC. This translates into CASRTGQNYGYTF.

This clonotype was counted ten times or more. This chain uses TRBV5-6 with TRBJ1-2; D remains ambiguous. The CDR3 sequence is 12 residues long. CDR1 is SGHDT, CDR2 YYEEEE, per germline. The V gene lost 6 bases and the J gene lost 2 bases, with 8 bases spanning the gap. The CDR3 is CASTWLNYGYTF. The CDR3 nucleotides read TGTGCCAGCACCTGGTTGAACTATGGCTACACCTTC.

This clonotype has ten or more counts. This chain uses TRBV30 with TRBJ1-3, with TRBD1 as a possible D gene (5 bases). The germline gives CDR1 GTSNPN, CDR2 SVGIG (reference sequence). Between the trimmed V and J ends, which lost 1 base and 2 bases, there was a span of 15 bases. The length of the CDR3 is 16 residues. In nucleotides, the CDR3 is TGTGCCTGGAGTGAACCCCAGGGTTTCACTGGAAACACCATATATTTT. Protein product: CAWSEPQGFTGNTIYF.

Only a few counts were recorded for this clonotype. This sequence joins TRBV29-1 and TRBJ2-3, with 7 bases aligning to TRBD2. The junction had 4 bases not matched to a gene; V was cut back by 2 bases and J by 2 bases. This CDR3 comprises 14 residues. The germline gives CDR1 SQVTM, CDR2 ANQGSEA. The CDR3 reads CSVEKAGITDTQYF. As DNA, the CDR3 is TGCAGCGTTGAAAAAGCGGGGATCACAGATACGCAGTATTTT.

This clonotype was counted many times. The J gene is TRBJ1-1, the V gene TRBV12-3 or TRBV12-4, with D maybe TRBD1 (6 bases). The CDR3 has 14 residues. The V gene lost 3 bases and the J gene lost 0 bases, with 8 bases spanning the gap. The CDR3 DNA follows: TGTGCCAGCAGTTTGGGGACACTGAACACTGAAGCTTTCTTT. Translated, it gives CASSLGTLNTEAFF.